This T cell receptor beta chain was sequenced during a study of regulatory T cells in long-lasting Graves disease. TCR beta libraries were built with iRepertoire HTBI primers and Arm-PCR of CDR3 regions. MiXCR, run by TCRdb on the multiplex PCR reads, gives a single entry per CDR3 protein. The table lists about half a million distinct CDR3 sequences, around 12% of them singletons. Broader study findings: Newly diagnosed disease favored TRBV20-1 and TRBJ2-1 over persistent disease.

This clonotype showed up many times. Its antigen remains unidentified. Time point here: newly diagnosed GD, antithyroid drugs for less than 3 months. RNA extracted from PBMCs served as the sequencing template. The CDR3 sequence is 18 residues long. Trimming cost V 9 bases and J 3 bases; bases outside gene matches: 18. From germline, CDR1 is KGHDR and CDR2 SFDVKD. A further study also used this sample, focusing on T cells in Graves' hyperthyroidism and ophthalmopathy.

This TCR was sampled from a woman aged 25 to 39 with Graves disease. This chain joins TRBV24-1 and TRBJ2-3; the match to TRBD1 covers 9 bases. Sequenced material: peripheral blood mononuclear cells (PBMCs), taken at new diagnosis, from a patient treated with antithyroid drugs. DNA of the CDR3: TGTGCCACCCGTGCCCTGCCTGGACAGGGGTTTCAAACAGATACGCAGTATTTT. It is translated as CATRALPGQGFQTDTQYF.